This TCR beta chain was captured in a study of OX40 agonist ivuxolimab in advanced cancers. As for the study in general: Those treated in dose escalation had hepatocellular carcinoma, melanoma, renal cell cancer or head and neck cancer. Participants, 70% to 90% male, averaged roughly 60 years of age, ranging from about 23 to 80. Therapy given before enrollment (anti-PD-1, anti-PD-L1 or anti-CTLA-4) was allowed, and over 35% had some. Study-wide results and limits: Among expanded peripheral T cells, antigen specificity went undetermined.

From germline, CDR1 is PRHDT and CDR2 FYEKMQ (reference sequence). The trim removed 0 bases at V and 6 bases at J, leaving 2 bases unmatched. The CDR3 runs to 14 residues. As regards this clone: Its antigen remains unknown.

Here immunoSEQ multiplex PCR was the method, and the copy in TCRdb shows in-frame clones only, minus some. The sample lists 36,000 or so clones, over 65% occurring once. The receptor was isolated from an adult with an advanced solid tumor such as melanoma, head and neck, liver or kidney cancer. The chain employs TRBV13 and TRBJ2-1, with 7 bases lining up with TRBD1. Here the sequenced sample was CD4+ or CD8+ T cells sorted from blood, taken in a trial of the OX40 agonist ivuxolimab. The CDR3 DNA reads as TGTGCCAGCAGCTTAGGCCAGGGGGTCAATGAGCAGTTCTTC. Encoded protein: CASSLGQGVNEQFF. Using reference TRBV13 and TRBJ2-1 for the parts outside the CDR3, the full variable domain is AAGVIQSPRHLIKEKRETATLKCYPIPRHDTVYWYQQGPGQDPQFLISFYEKMQSDKGSIPDRFSAQQFSDYHSELNMSSLELGDSALYFCASSLGQGVNEQFFGPGTRLTVL.